This T cell receptor (beta chain) was recorded in a study of T cell responses to AZD1222 COVID-19 vaccine (dated by TCRdb to the early 2020s). For the study in its entirety: TCR sequencing was performed for 230 to 250 trial participants, of whom 207 were given two doses of AZD1222 and approximately 25 were given two doses of MenACWY control vaccine. Trial participants were enrolled by age into 18-55, 56-69 and 70-plus year subgroups, with about 150, 27 and 61 TCR-sequenced participants respectively. Results the study describes overall, beyond this receptor: Vaccine-associated CD4 TCRs spanned the whole spike protein, with dominant responses in regions 160-218 and 743-854. Spike-specific TCR breadth and depth rose significantly after two AZD1222 doses compared with day 0 and with MenACWY recipients. Participants were mostly white British, with more females than males. The authors suggested clonal diversity may have been underestimated. Reportedly, almost half of the unique spike-specific TCRs recognized epitopes lying outside the regions that are mutated in the B.1.351 and B.1.1.7 variants. Conclusions about previously exposed vaccinees are limited because only a handful of AZD1222 recipients were SARS-CoV-2 seropositive at baseline. The 56-69-year group was small, and its depth increase did not reach significance, likely because of low power. Because no day 14 peak-response samples were available, the repertoires could be characterized only after the peak T cell response.

This specimen's time point label, interpreted: about 28 days (+/-7) after the second vaccine dose. AZD1222 recipients whose second dose came at about 4 weeks and those whose second dose came at about 12 weeks were combined into one group, since spike-specific TCR depth and breadth did not differ between the two schedules. Vaccinee samples came from UK trials COV001 and COV002, including a single-blind randomized controlled phase 2/3 trial of AZD1222 (ChAdOx1 nCoV-19) in healthy adults. Trial participant PBMC samples were collected at day 0 and day 28 after the second dose for TCRbeta chain sequencing. The CDR3 regions of human TCRbeta chains were subjected to immunosequencing. Per the source publication's procedure: TCRs in the repertoires were compared against a reference library of SARS-CoV-2-specific TCRs that had been generated with the MIRA antigen-specificity platform. Breadth was defined as the fraction of unique TCRs that were SARS-CoV-2-associated, and depth was defined as the fraction of total T cells that were SARS-CoV-2-associated. Using the MIRA data, every spike-specific TCR was mapped to the spike region that the TCR reacted to and assigned to either a CD4 or a CD8 class. Log10-transformed breadth and depth values were compared by one-way ANOVA with Sidak's multiple comparisons tests. The immuneACCESS repertoire file appears here via TCRdb, limited to in-frame rearrangements. These files lack a portion of the clones; in checked studies, under half of the deficit traces to unresolved V genes, and the cause of the others is not known. The DNA gave D and trimming, while V, J and clone size come from that table. The sample table lists fewer than 150,000 clones, approximately 86% of them with a count of one. Of the sample, 5% to 7% falls within the top ten clones.

In regard to this clone: The clone's antigen remains unknown. It has no much larger one-base neighbor in the sample; base qualities were not kept.

This clonotype was obtained from an adult who received the AZD1222 COVID-19 vaccine. The starting material was peripheral blood, obtained 28 days after the second AZD1222 dose.

For the CDR3, the sequence is CASSQRGTGGTEAFF. In nucleotides, the sequence is TGTGCCAGCAGCCAACGGGGGACAGGGGGCACTGAAGCTTTCTTT. This receptor chain uses TRBV3-1 (or the pseudogene TRBV3-2) and TRBJ1-1; TRBD1 fits 11 bases in the junction. V is pruned by 2 bases and J by 4 bases, leaving 3 bases of the junction without a gene match. The CDR3 sequence holds 15 residues, the cysteine and phenylalanine included. Only the CDR3 portion is preserved as DNA: 45 bases, with reading frame beginning at the first base. From the germline V gene (reference sequence), CDR1 is LGHDT and CDR2 is YNNKEL.